A single sample gave rise to the 10 T cell receptor beta chains below, sequenced in a study of blood T cell repertoires in COVID-19. Using immunoSEQ multiplex PCR, the repertoire was profiled, and TCRdb retains in-frame clones only, with some absent. The sample includes about 100,000 clones, roughly nine tenths of them seen just once. The sequenced sample was peripheral blood. These TCRs come from a man between 25 and 39 years old in a cohort sampled during active COVID-19.

The chain combines TRBV18 with TRBJ2-5; D uncertain. This CDR3 region has 12 residues. Germline-derived CDR1 and CDR2 are KGHSH and LQKENI. Trimming stripped 2 bases from V and 5 bases from J, with 6 bases between. The CDR3 DNA reads as TGTGCCAGCTCACCATGGCAGGAGACCCAGTACTTC. This gives the protein CASSPWQETQYF.

The genes are TRBV6-5 and TRBJ1-1; 8 bases match TRBD1. This CDR3 comprises 14 residues. The junction had 1 base not matched to a gene; V was cut back by 4 bases and J by 0 bases. The V gene's germline CDR1 is MNHEY and CDR2 SVGAGI. This CDR3 is CASSSGQVNTEAFF. CDR3 nucleotide sequence: TGTGCCAGCAGTTCGGGACAGGTGAACACTGAAGCTTTCTTT.

The chain links TRBV4-2 to TRBJ2-1; a possible D gene is TRBD1 (5 bases). The CDR3 is 18 amino acids. Germline-derived CDR1 and CDR2 are LGHNA and YNFKEQ. The V end was cut by 1 base, the J end by 3 bases, with 19 bases between. Here the CDR3 DNA reads TGTGCCAGCAGCCAAGCCCTAAAGGGGCAGGGTAACTACAATGAGCAGTTCTTC. Its protein product is CASSQALKGQGNYNEQFF.

The chain employs TRBV9 and TRBJ2-3; TRBD2 aligns across 11 bases. V shed 4 bases and J 0 bases; nucleotides not matched to a gene: 4. CDR3 length: 16 residues. From germline, CDR1 is SGDLS and CDR2 YYNGEE. The CDR3 region has the DNA TGTGCCAGCAGCCCCCGACTAGCGGGGAGCACAGATACGCAGTATTTT. It translates to CASSPRLAGSTDTQYF.

V usage is TRBV29-1 and J usage is TRBJ2-7, with 7 nucleotides matching TRBD1. J lost 4 bases, V lost 7 bases, and 10 bases had no gene match. The CDR3 has 13 residues. In germline, CDR1 is SQVTM, CDR2 ANQGSEA. The CDR3 nucleotides read TGCAGCGCCGTTTGGGACAGCAAGTACGAGCAGTACTTC. It translates to CSAVWDSKYEQYF.

For the CDR3, the DNA is TGTGCCAGCAGCTTTTCCAGACTCAGCTCCTACAATGAGCAGTTCTTC. Protein: CASSFSRLSSYNEQFF. The V gene is TRBV7-8, the J gene TRBJ2-1; D remains unclear. V was trimmed by 3 bases and J by 0 bases, leaving 12 bases between them. The CDR3 runs to 16 residues. Per germline, CDR1 SGHVS and CDR2 FQNEAQ. The entire variable domain, with the rest obtained from reference TRBV7-8 and TRBJ2-1, is as follows: GAGVSQSPRYKVAKRGQDVALRCDPISGHVSLFWYQQALGQGPEFLTYFQNEAQLDKSGLPSDRFFAERPEGSVSTLKIQRTQQEDSAVYLCASSFSRLSSYNEQFFGPGTRLTVL.

The chain uses TRBV6-2 or TRBV6-3 and TRBJ2-7; a possible D gene is TRBD1 (6 bases). Germline loops: CDR1 MNHEY, CDR2 SVGEGT. Trimming removed 6 bases at V and 0 bases at J, with 12 bases between. The CDR3 is made up of 14 amino acids. CDR3: CASSGQPSSYEQYF. The CDR3 DNA sequence: TGTGCCAGCAGCGGACAGCCTAGCTCCTACGAGCAGTACTTC.

The chain carries TRBV2 and TRBJ1-1; possibly TRBD1 for D (6 bases). The CDR3 runs 13 residues. Germline V gene sequence: CDR1 SNHLY, CDR2 FYNNEI. V lost 4 bases, J lost 6 bases, and 12 bases lay in between. CDR3 nucleotides: TGTGCCAGCAGTGTAGACAGGAGACCTGAAGCTTTCTTT. Translated, it gives CASSVDRRPEAFF.

Worth noting for this clone: The junction departs from germline at one end; a sequencing error may be responsible. The V and J genes are TRBV30 and TRBJ1-5; D is ambiguous. The CDR3 covers 13 residues. Germline V lookup: CDR1 GTSNPN, CDR2 SVGIG (reference sequence). DNA for the CDR3: TGTGCCTGGAGTAGGGATAGCGATCAGCCCCAGCATTTT. This gives the protein CAWSRDSDQPQHF.

This chain uses TRBV24-1 with TRBJ2-7; TRBD1 matches 11 bases. The CDR3 runs to 11 residues. Germline lookup yields CDR1 KGHDR and CDR2 SFDVKD. The V and J ends lost 12 bases and 6 bases, in that order; junction bases with no gene match: 3. CDR3 coding DNA: TGTGCCTCGGGACAGGGGGGCGAGCAGTACTTC. Translating gives CASGQGGEQYF.